What follows are 23 T cell receptor beta chains derived from one specimen sequenced in a study of memory CD4+ T cells and cytomegalovirus serostatus. Single viable CD3+CD4+CD8-CD45RO+ cells were sorted as the memory CD4+ T cells. Libraries were prepared by immunoSEQ multiplex PCR; TCRdb keeps only in-frame clonotypes and omits some of them. Of roughly 40,000 clones listed, 79% were seen once; the top ten hold approximately 1.2%. Material for sequencing was memory CD4+ T cells from blood. These receptors all come from an adult in good health and CMV-seronegative.

V and J are TRBV6-5 and TRBJ1-3, with a possible D match to TRBD1 (5 bases). V lost 4 bases, J lost 0 bases, and 13 bases lay in between. Germline loops: CDR1 MNHEY, CDR2 SVGAGI. The CDR3 is made up of 16 amino acids. The CDR3 DNA reads TGTGCCAGCAGTTTAAGGGGCCGCAGCTCTGGAAACACCATATATTTT. Its translation is CASSLRGRSSGNTIYF.

This clone was recorded a few times. This chain uses TRBV6-1 with TRBJ2-1; a possible D gene is TRBD1 (5 bases). With 2 bases removed from V and 15 bases from J, the gap between germline ends came to 11 bases. The CDR3 has 11 amino acids. Germline loops: CDR1 MNHNS, CDR2 SASEGT. CDR3 loop: CASSEQGLGFF. CDR3 bases: TGTGCCAGCAGTGAACAGGGATTGGGGTTCTTC.

This chain uses TRBV5-4 with TRBJ1-5; perhaps TRBD1 as D (5 bases). From germline, CDR1 is SGHNT and CDR2 YYREEE (reference sequence). With 1 base removed from V and 6 bases from J, the gap between germline ends came to 8 bases. This CDR3 comprises 13 residues. CDR3 sequence reads: CASSLTGCQPQHF. Written as DNA, the CDR3 is TGTGCCAGCAGCTTGACAGGTTGTCAGCCCCAGCATTTT.

The V gene is TRBV30, the J gene TRBJ2-1; no firm D call. V was clipped by 3 bases and J by 0 bases, with 6 bases between them. The CDR3 sequence is 13 residues long. CDR1 is GTSNPN, CDR2 SVGIG, per germline (reference sequence). In nucleotides, the CDR3 is TGTGCCTGGAGCAAGAGCTCCTACAATGAGCAGTTCTTC. Its protein product is CAWSKSSYNEQFF.

The V call is TRBV19, the J call TRBJ2-1; 8 positions match TRBD2. The CDR3 extends over 15 amino acids. Germline CDR1 reads LNHDA; CDR2 reads SQIVND (reference sequence). V lost 6 bases and J lost 0; bases outside the gene matches: 4. CDR3 DNA sequence: TGTGCCAGTAGGAGACTAGCGAACTCCTACAATGAGCAGTTCTTC. Translated, it gives CASRRLANSYNEQFF.

Concerning this clone: Compared with germline, one end of the junction differs, possibly owing to a read error. The rearrangement joins TRBV5-4 to TRBJ2-5; perhaps TRBD2 as D (5 bases). This CDR3 has 13 residues. Per the germline V gene, CDR1 is SGHNT and CDR2 is YYREEE (reference sequence). This chain's CDR3 is CASSSPGLQYGDF. The CDR3 DNA reads as TGTGCCAGCAGCAGCCCGGGATTACAGTATGGCGACTTC.

This sequence joins TRBV9 and TRBJ1-5, with no clear D. The CDR3 sequence is 15 residues long. CDR1 SGDLS and CDR2 YYNGEE come from the germline V gene. V shed 0 bases and J shed 7 bases, with 14 bases lying between them. CDR3 in DNA: TGTGCCAGCAGCGTAGGGTCCGGGAGAGGACAGCCCCAGCATTTT. It codes for CASSVGSGRGQPQHF.

The genes are TRBV5-1 and TRBJ1-6; D is unclear. The V and J ends lost 1 base and 9 bases respectively, with 11 bases between them. The length of the CDR3 is 14 residues. The germline gives CDR1 SGHRS, CDR2 YFSETQ. The chain's CDR3 is CASSLILGSSPLHF. CDR3 DNA sequence: TGCGCCAGCAGCTTGATTCTAGGGTCTTCACCCCTCCACTTT.

V gene TRBV30 combines with J gene TRBJ1-1; D may be TRBD1 (6 bases). The CDR3 has 14 amino acids. Germline CDR1 and CDR2: GTSNPN and SVGIG (reference sequence). With 0 bases removed from V and 4 bases from J, the gap between germline ends came to 12 bases. CDR3 amino acids: CAWSVLVGGTEAFF. DNA for the CDR3: TGTGCCTGGAGTGTACTGGTAGGGGGCACTGAAGCTTTCTTT. The full variable domain, in which reference TRBV30 and TRBJ1-1 provide the parts outside the CDR3, is SQTIHQWPATLVQPVGSPLSLECTVEGTSNPNLYWYRQAAGRGLQLLFYSVGIGQISSEVPQNLSASRPQDRQFILSSKKLLLSDSGFYLCAWSVLVGGTEAFFGQGTRLTVV.

This chain joins TRBV7-9 and TRBJ1-5, with 7 bases fitting TRBD1. This CDR3 region has 17 residues. Germline V gives CDR1 SEHNR, CDR2 FQNEAQ (reference sequence). The ends lost 1 base at V and 8 bases at J; junction bases unmatched: 14. The DNA of the CDR3 is TGTGCCAGCAGCTTAGAGAGGGGGCCGAATGCCCGGGAGCCCCAGCATTTT. Protein: CASSLERGPNAREPQHF.

The table lists this clone with a few counts. The chain links TRBV6-1 to TRBJ2-3; tentative D call: TRBD1 (5 bases). Germline loops: CDR1 MNHNS, CDR2 SASEGT. This CDR3 comprises 14 residues. V shed 6 bases and J shed 3 bases, with 13 bases lying between them. The DNA for the CDR3 is TGTGCCAGCAGCCGAAGACAGATGACAGATACGCAGTATTTT. Amino acids: CASSRRQMTDTQYF.

V is TRBV25-1 and J is TRBJ1-4, with a possible D match to TRBD1 (5 bases). This CDR3 contains 15 residues. CDR1 and CDR2 from the germline V gene are MGHDK and SYGVNS. The V end lost 3 bases, the J end lost 7 bases, and 15 bases lay between the germline ends. This CDR3 reads CASSEAGAGVEKLFF. The DNA of the CDR3 is TGTGCCAGCAGTGAGGCTGGGGCGGGAGTTGAAAAACTGTTTTTT.

V is TRBV7-2 and J is TRBJ2-7; either TRBD1 or TRBD2 may supply D (5 bases each). Per germline, CDR1 SGHTA and CDR2 FQGNSA. V lost 3 bases to trimming and J lost 0 bases, with 18 bases between them. The CDR3 is 17 residues long. CDR3 nucleotide sequence: TGTGCCAGCAGCTTCCTGGGGGTCAGGGCCTCCTCCTACGAGCAGTACTTC. This translates into CASSFLGVRASSYEQYF.

The table lists this clone with a count of one. The genes are TRBV11-3 and TRBJ2-7, with D uncertain. The germline gives CDR1 SGHNT, CDR2 YENEEA. Trimming removed 5 bases at V and 2 bases at J, with 10 bases between. This CDR3 is 13 amino acids long. The CDR3 protein is CASSKDSAYEQYF. The CDR3 nucleotides read TGTGCCAGCAGCAAAGACTCCGCCTACGAGCAGTACTTC.

The chain joins TRBV19 to TRBJ1-2, with no clear D. The CDR3 sequence is 15 residues long. Trimming stripped 0 bases from V and 8 bases from J, with 16 bases between. Germline CDR1 is LNHDA and CDR2 is SQIVND (reference sequence). The CDR3 here is CASSIDLTARWGYTF. The DNA for the CDR3 is TGTGCCAGTAGTATAGATTTGACTGCGAGGTGGGGCTACACCTTC.

This CDR3 is CASRTTGAREQYF. In DNA form, the CDR3 reads TGTGCCAGCAGAACGACAGGGGCCCGCGAGCAGTACTTC. The chain carries TRBV5-4 and TRBJ2-7; TRBD1 matches at 8 bases. Germline CDR1 SGHNT, CDR2 YYREEE (reference sequence). There are 13 residues in the CDR3. V lost 5 bases to trimming and J lost 6 bases; unmatched junction nucleotides: 7.

As for this clone: Other nucleotide sequences in the sample specify the same CDR3. The chain has TRBV20-1 and TRBJ2-1, with D unresolved. V was cut by 5 bases and J by 6 bases, with 5 bases left in between. The V gene's germline CDR1 is DFQATT and CDR2 SNEGSKA (reference sequence). CDR3 size: 10 residues. CDR3 residues: CSAYLNEQFF. The CDR3, as DNA: TGCAGTGCTTACCTCAATGAGCAGTTCTTC.

The chain employs TRBV7-6 and TRBJ2-3; D may be TRBD1 or TRBD2 (5 bases each). V was shortened by 4 bases and J by 0 bases, with 5 bases between the two germline ends. Germline V gives CDR1 SGHVS, CDR2 FNYEAQ. This CDR3 is 13 amino acids long. The CDR3 sequence: CASSWDSTDTQYF. Written as DNA, the CDR3 is TGTGCCAGCAGCTGGGACAGCACAGATACGCAGTATTTT.

J is TRBJ1-6 and V is TRBV2; TRBD1 matches 8 bases. This CDR3 comprises 16 residues. The germline CDR1 and CDR2 sequences are SNHLY and FYNNEI. With 3 bases clipped from V and 3 bases from J, the junction kept 4 bases outside the gene matches. The CDR3 DNA reads as TGTGCCAGCAGTGACCCAGGGGGCAGCTATAATTCACCCCTCCACTTT. Translating it yields CASSDPGGSYNSPLHF.

This chain joins TRBV12-5 and TRBJ2-1; TRBD1 agrees at 7 bases. The junction had 12 bases not matched to a gene; V was cut back by 2 bases and J by 5 bases. The CDR3 length is 17 residues. Germline V CDR1 and CDR2: LGHNT, FRNRAP. CDR3 nucleotide sequence: TGTGCTAGTGGTTTGAGCCCGGACAGGAAGTTTGACAATGAGCAGTTCTTC. It specifies CASGLSPDRKFDNEQFF. Full variable domain (rest looked up from reference TRBV12-5 and TRBJ2-1): DARVTQTPRHKVTEMGQEVTMRCQPILGHNTVFWYRQTMMQGLELLAYFRNRAPLDDSGMPKDRFSAEMPDATLATLKIQPSEPRDSAVYFCASGLSPDRKFDNEQFFGPGTRLTVL.

The chain joins TRBV7-9 to TRBJ1-1; possibly TRBD1 for D (6 bases). Deletions cut 5 bases from V and 11 bases from J, with 15 bases between. The germline gives CDR1 SEHNR, CDR2 FQNEAQ (reference sequence). The CDR3 consists of 12 residues. CDR3 region: CASSPTGFGAFF. The CDR3 nucleotides are TGTGCCAGCAGCCCGACAGGCTTCGGGGCTTTCTTT.

This sequence joins TRBV5-6 and TRBJ2-3, with D tentatively TRBD1 (6 bases). The CDR3 is 13 residues long. Per germline, CDR1 SGHDT and CDR2 YYEEEE. V was trimmed by 3 bases and J by 3 bases, leaving 8 bases between them. The CDR3 sequence: CASSYTGTDTQYF. DNA of the CDR3: TGTGCCAGCAGCTATACAGGGACAGATACGCAGTATTTT.

The chain carries TRBV15 and TRBJ2-1; the D gene could be TRBD1 or TRBD2 (5 bases each). The CDR3 contains 16 residues. Germline V CDR1 and CDR2: LNHNV, YYDKDF (reference sequence). Trimming pared 3 bases from V and 3 bases from J, leaving 15 bases between. This CDR3 is CATSRRAGGGYNEQFF. CDR3 DNA sequence: TGTGCCACCAGCAGGAGGGCGGGTGGGGGCTACAATGAGCAGTTCTTC.